Given below is one TCR beta chain in context. Its antigen is undetermined. The data belong to a study of T cell responses to AZD1222 COVID-19 vaccine. The study's findings and limits: Baseline seropositivity characterized only a handful of AZD1222 recipients.

The repertoire was sequenced with immunoSEQ multiplex PCR; TCRdb's copy has only in-frame clones and lacks some. The table lists tens of thousands of clones, roughly 88% of them singletons. This CDR3 has 14 residues. Trimming cost V 1 base and J 2 bases; bases outside gene matches: 2. Germline V gene data show CDR1 as SGHRS and CDR2 as YFSETQ. Specimen: peripheral blood, collected on day 0 of AZD1222 vaccination. V usage is TRBV5-1 and J usage is TRBJ2-5, with 7 bases fitting TRBD2. The origin of this receptor is an adult in good health. This CDR3 is CASSLLGGQETQYF. In DNA, the CDR3 is TGCGCCAGCAGCTTGCTGGGGGGGCAAGAGACCCAGTACTTC.